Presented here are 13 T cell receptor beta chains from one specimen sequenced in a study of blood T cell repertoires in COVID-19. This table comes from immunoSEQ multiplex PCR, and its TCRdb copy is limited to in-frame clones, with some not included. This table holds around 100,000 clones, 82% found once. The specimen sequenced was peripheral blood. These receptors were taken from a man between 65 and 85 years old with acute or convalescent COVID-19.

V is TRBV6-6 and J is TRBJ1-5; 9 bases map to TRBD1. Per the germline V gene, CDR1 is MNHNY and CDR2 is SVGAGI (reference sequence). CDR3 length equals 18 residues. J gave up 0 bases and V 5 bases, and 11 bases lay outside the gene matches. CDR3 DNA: TGTGCCAGCAGTCCCGGGACAGGGTGGATAGATAGCAATCAGCCCCAGCATTTT. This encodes CASSPGTGWIDSNQPQHF.

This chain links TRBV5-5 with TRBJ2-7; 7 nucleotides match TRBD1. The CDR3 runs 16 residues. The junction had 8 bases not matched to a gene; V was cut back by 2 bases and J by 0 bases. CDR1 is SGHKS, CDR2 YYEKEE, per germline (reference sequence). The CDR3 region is CASSFGSQGYSYEQYF. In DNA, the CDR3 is TGTGCCAGCAGCTTCGGTTCACAGGGGTACTCCTACGAGCAGTACTTC.

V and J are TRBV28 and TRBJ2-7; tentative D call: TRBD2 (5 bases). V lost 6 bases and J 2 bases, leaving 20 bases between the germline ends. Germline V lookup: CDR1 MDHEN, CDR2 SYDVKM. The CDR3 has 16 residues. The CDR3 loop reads CASSSPAVPSTYEQYF. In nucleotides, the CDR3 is TGTGCCAGCAGCTCCCCAGCGGTGCCGTCGACCTACGAGCAGTACTTC. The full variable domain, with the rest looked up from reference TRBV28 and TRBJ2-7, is DVKVTQSSRYLVKRTGEKVFLECVQDMDHENMFWYRQDPGLGLRLIYFSYDVKMKEKGDIPEGYSVSREKKERFSLILESASTNQTSMYLCASSSPAVPSTYEQYFGPGTRLTVT.

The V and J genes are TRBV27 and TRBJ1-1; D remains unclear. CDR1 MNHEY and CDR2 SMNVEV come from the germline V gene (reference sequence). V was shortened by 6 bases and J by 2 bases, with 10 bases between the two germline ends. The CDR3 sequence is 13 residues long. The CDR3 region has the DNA TGTGCCAGCAGCCTGACTTATAACACTGAAGCTTTCTTT. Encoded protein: CASSLTYNTEAFF.

CDR3 DNA sequence: TGTGCCACCAGTTCCCCGACAGGGCGGGTCACCTTC. Translation gives CATSSPTGRVTF. The V call is TRBV24-1, the J call TRBJ1-2, with 7 positions matching TRBD1. Germline trimming cut 6 bases from V and 13 bases from J; bases unmatched to any gene: 10. This CDR3 is 12 amino acids long. Germline CDR1 reads KGHDR; CDR2 reads SFDVKD.

CDR3: CASSRDRYYEQYF. CDR3 sequence (DNA): TGTGCCAGCTCAAGGGACAGGTACTACGAGCAGTACTTC. The V gene is TRBV18, the J gene TRBJ2-7, with TRBD1 matching over 8 bases. The CDR3 extends over 13 amino acids. CDR1 and CDR2 (germline): KGHSH, LQKENI. V lost 5 bases and J lost 3; bases outside the gene matches: 3.

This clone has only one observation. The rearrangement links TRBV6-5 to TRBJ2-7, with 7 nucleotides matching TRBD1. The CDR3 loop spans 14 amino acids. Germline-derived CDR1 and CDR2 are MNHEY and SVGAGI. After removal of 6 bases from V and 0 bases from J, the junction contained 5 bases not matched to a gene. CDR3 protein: CASRRGPSSYEQYF. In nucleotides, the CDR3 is TGTGCCAGCAGGAGGGGGCCTAGCTCCTACGAGCAGTACTTC.

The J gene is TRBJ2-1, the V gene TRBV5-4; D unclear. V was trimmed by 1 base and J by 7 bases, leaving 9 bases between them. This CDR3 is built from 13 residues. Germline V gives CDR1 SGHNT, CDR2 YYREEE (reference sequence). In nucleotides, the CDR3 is TGTGCCAGCAGCTTGAAAGCGAGGAATGAGCAGTTCTTC. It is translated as CASSLKARNEQFF. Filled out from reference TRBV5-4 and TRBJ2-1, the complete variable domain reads ETGVTQSPTHLIKTRGQQVTLRCSSQSGHNTVSWYQQALGQGPQFIFQYYREEENGRGNFPPRFSGLQFPNYSSELNVNALELDDSALYLCASSLKARNEQFFGPGTRLTVL.

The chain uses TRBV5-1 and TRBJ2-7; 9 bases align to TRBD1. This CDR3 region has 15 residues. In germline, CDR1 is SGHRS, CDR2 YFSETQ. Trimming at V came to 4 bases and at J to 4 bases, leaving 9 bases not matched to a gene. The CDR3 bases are TGCGCCAGCAGCATTTTTCCGGGGACAGGGTACGAGCAGTACTTC. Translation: CASSIFPGTGYEQYF.

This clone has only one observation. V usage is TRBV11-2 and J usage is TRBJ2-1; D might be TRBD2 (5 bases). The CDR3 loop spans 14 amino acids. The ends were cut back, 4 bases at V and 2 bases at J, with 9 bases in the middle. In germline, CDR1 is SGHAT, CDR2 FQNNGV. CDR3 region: CASSSAGAYNEQFF. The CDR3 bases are TGTGCCAGCAGCTCCGCCGGGGCCTACAATGAGCAGTTCTTC.

Written as DNA, the CDR3 is TGTGCCTGGAGTGACTACAGGGACCCAGATACGCAGTATTTT. Translating gives CAWSDYRDPDTQYF. The chain combines TRBV30 with TRBJ2-3, with D tentatively TRBD1 (6 bases). Germline V gene data show CDR1 as GTSNPN and CDR2 as SVGIG (reference sequence). This CDR3 region has 14 residues. Trimming removed 1 base from V and 4 bases from J, with 12 bases in between.

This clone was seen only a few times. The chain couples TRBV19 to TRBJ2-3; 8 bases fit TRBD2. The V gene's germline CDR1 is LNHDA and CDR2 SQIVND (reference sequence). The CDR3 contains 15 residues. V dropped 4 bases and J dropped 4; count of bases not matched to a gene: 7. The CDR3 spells CASSTLAVPADTQYF. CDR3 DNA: TGTGCCAGTAGTACACTAGCGGTTCCAGCAGATACGCAGTATTTT.

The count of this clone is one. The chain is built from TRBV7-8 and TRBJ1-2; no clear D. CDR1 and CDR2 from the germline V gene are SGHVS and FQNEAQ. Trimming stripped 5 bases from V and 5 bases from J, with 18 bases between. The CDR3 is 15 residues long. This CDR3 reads CASSARRVGSYGYTF. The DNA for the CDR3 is TGTGCCAGCAGCGCCCGCCGGGTTGGTTCGTATGGCTACACCTTC.